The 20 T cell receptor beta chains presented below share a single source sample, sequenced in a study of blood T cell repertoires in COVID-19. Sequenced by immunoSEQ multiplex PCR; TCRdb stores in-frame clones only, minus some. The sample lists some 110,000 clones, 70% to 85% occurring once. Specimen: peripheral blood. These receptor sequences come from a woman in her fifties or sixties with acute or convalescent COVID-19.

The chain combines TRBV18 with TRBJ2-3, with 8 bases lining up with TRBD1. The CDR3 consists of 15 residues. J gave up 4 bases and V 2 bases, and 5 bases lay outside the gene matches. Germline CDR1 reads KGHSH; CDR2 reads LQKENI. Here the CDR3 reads CASSPSDRGSDTQYF. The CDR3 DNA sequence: TGTGCCAGCTCACCAAGTGACAGGGGCTCAGATACGCAGTATTTT.

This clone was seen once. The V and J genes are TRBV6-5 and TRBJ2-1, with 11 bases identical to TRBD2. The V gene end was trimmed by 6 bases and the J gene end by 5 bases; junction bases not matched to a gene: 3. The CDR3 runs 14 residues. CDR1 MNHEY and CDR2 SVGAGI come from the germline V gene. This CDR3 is CASSLAGGNNEQFF. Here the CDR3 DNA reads TGTGCCAGCAGCCTAGCGGGGGGTAACAATGAGCAGTTCTTC.

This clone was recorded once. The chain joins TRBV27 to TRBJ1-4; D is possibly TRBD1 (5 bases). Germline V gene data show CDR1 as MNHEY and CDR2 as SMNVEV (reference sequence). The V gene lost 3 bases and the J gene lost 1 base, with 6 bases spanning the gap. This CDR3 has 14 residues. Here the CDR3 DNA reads TGTGCCAGCAGTTTCGACAGAACTAATGAAAAACTGTTTTTT. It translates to CASSFDRTNEKLFF. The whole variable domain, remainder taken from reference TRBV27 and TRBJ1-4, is EAQVTQNPRYLITVTGKKLTVTCSQNMNHEYMSWYRQDPGLGLRQIYYSMNVEVTDKGDVPEGYKVSRKEKRNFPLILESPSPNQTSLYFCASSFDRTNEKLFFGSGTQLSVL.

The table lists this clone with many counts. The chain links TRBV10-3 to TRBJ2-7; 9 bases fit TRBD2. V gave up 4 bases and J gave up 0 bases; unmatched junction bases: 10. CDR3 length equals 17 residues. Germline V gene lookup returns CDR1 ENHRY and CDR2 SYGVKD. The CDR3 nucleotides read TGTGCCATCAGTGCAACCAGCGGGGGGACTAGCTCCTACGAGCAGTACTTC. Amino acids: CAISATSGGTSSYEQYF.

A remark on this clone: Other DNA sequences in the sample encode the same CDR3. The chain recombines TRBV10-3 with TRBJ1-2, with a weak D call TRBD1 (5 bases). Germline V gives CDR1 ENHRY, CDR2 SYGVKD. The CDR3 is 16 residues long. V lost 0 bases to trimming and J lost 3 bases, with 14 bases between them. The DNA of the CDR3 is TGTGCCATCAGTGAGTCTCGGCAGGGTGAAGACTATGGCTACACCTTC. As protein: CAISESRQGEDYGYTF.

CDR3 loop: CASTTAGRTNYGYTF. The CDR3, as DNA: TGTGCCAGCACCACGGCGGGCAGAACTAACTATGGCTACACCTTC. V and J are TRBV3-1 (or the pseudogene TRBV3-2) and TRBJ1-2; D gene uncertain. The V and J ends lost 7 bases and 0 bases respectively, with 15 bases between them. Germline CDR1 is LGHDT and CDR2 is YNNKEL (reference sequence). The CDR3 has 15 amino acids.

The CDR3 coding sequence is TGTGCCAGCACGCGGGACACTGAAGCTTTCTTT. Its translation is CASTRDTEAFF. The chain recombines TRBV6-5 with TRBJ1-1; D not resolved. The CDR3 sequence is 11 residues long. CDR1 and CDR2 from the germline V gene are MNHEY and SVGAGI. The ends were cut back, 7 bases at V and 3 bases at J, with 6 bases in the middle.

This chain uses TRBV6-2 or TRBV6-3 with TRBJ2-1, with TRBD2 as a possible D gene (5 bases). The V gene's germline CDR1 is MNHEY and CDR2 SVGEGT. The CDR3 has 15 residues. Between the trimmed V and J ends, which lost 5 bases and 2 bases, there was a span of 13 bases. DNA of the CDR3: TGTGCCAGCAGTACCAGGACTCACGCCTACAATGAGCAGTTCTTC. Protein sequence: CASSTRTHAYNEQFF.

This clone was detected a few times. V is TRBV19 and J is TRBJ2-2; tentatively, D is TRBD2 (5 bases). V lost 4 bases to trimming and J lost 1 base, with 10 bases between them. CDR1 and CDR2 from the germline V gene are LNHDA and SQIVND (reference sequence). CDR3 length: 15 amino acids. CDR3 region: CASSTGRGNTGELFF. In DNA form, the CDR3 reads TGTGCCAGTAGTACCGGACGGGGGAACACCGGGGAGCTGTTTTTT.

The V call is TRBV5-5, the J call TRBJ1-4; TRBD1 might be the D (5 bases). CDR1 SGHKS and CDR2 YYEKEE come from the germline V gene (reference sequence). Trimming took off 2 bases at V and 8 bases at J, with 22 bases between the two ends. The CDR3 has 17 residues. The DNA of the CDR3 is TGTGCCAGCAGCTTAACAGCGCGGGGCGGGTCGCGGGAAAAACTGTTTTTT. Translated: CASSLTARGGSREKLFF.

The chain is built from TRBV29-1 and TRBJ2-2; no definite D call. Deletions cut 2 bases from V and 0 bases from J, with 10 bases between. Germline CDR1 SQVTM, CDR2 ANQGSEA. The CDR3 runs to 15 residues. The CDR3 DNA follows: TGCAGCGTTGAAATTCCCCAGACGAACACCGGGGAGCTGTTTTTT. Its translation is CSVEIPQTNTGELFF.

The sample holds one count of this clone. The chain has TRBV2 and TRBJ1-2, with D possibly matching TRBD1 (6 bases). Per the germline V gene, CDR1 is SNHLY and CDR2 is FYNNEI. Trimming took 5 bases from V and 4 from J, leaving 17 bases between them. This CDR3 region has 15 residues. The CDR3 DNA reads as TGTGCCAGCAGTAGTGGGTCGGGCAGGGGCTATGGCTACACCTTC. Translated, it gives CASSSGSGRGYGYTF.

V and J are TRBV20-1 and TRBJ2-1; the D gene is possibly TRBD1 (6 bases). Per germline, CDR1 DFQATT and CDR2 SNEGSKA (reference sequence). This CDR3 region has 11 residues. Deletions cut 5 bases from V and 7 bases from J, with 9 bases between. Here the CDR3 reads CSAHRENEQFF. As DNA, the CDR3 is TGCAGTGCTCACAGGGAGAATGAGCAGTTCTTC.

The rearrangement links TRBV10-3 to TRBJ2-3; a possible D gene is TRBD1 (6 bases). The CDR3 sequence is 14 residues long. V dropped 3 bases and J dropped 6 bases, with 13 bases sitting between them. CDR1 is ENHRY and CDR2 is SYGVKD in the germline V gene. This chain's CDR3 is CAISDQGGGDTQYF. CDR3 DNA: TGTGCCATCAGTGACCAAGGGGGTGGGGATACGCAGTATTTT.

The CDR3, as DNA: TGTGCCAGCAGTTTGACAAGACTAGTTGGCGAGCAGTACTTC. Protein: CASSLTRLVGEQYF. The rearrangement links TRBV27 to TRBJ2-7; a weak D match, TRBD2 (6 bases). CDR1 and CDR2 from the germline V gene are MNHEY and SMNVEV (reference sequence). The V and J ends lost 3 bases and 6 bases respectively, with 15 bases between them. This CDR3 region has 14 residues.

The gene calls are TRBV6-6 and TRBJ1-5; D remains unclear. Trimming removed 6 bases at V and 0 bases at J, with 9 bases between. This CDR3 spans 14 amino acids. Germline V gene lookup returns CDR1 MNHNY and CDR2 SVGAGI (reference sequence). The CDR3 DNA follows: TGTGCCAGCAGGAAAGCCGATAGCAATCAGCCCCAGCATTTT. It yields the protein CASRKADSNQPQHF.

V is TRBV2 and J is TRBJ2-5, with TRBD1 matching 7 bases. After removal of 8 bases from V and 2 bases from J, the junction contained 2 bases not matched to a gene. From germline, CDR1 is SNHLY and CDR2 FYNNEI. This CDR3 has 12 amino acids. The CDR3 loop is CASRDRQETQYF. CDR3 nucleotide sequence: TGTGCCAGCCGGGACAGACAAGAGACCCAGTACTTC.

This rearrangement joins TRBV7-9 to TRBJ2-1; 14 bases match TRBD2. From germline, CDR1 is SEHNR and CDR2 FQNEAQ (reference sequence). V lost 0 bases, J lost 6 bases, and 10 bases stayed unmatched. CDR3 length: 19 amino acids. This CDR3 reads CASSLARGTSGSVVNEQFF. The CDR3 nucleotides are TGTGCCAGCAGCTTAGCGAGAGGGACTAGCGGGAGCGTGGTCAATGAGCAGTTCTTC.

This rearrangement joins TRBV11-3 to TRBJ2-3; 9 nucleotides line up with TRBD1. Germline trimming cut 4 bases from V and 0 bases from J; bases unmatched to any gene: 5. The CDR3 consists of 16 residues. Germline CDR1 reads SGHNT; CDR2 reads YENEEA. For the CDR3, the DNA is TGTGCCAGCAGCTCCCGGACAGGGGCCAGCACAGATACGCAGTATTTT. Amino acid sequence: CASSSRTGASTDTQYF.

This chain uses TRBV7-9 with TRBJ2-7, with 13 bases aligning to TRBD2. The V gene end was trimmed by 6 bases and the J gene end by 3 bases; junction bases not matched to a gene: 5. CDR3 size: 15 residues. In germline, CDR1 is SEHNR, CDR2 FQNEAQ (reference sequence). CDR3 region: CASSRLAGGVYEQYF. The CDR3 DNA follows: TGTGCCAGCAGTCGACTAGCGGGAGGAGTCTACGAGCAGTACTTC.